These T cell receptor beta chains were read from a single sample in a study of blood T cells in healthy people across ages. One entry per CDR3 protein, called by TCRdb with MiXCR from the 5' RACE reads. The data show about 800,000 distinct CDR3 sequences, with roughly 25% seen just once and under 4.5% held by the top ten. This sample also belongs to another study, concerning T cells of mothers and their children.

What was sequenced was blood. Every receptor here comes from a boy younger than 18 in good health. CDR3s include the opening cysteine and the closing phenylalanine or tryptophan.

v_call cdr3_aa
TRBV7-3 CASSLIQGDTGELFF
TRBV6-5 CASSYAGGGGYTF
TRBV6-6 CASSPQGARETQYF
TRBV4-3 CASSQGTGVGEQYF
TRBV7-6 CASRGVGTGAPGTQYF
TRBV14 CASSETIEETQYF
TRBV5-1 CASSQKQGDYEQYF
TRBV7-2 CASTDLAAPYNEQFF
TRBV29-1 CSVATGQSYEQYF
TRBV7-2 CASSPWGVGSYEQYF
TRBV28 CASTIPTENTIYF
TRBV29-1 CSVRSGGIGEAFF
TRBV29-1 CSVPRGQGEKLFF
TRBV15 CATSREARLAGNNEQFF
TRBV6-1 CASSESGLRALGSYEQYF
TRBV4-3 CASTGGRDRSSYEQYF
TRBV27 CASSFSRTDTQYF
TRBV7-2 CASSQGPSNYGYTF
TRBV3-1 CASSQDSEQFF
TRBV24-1 CATSYALDYNEQFF
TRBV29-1 CSVPRGQDGGYTF
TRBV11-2 CASSLGPAGDWDTQYF
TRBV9 CASSGSDRGPPGTQYF
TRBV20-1 CSARRPGTSYGYTF
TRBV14 CASSQGRNQPQHF
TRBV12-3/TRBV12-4 CASSSWAQSTDTQYF
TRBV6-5 CASSRDRTKLFF
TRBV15 CATSTLETEGNTEAFF
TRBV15 CATSRVGANYEQYF
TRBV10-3 CAISVGTGDTEAFF
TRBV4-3 CASSQEGIGYNEQFF
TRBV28 CASSPEGQDIQYF
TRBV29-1 CSAETGGIGNTIYF
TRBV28 CASSLYRDSLAKNIQYF
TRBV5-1 CASTEGGSYNVQFF
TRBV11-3 CASSLGVWSTNTGELFF
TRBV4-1 CASSPEATGVVYEQYF
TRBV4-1 CASSQAGITDTQYF
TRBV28 CASRSPPSYEQYF
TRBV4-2 CASSQGPGLGGYTF
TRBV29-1 CSVNGVYEQYF
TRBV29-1 CSVIERGQETQYF
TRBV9 CASSVGFLGGVSYEQYF
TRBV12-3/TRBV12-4 CASRGTARPFNYNSPLHF
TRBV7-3 CASSPTDFSRYGYTF
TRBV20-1 CSAGAGQQETQYF
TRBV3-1 CASSRIQGNGGYTF
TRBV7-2 CASSSTSGVGKLFF
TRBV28 CASSFPSGGSPLHF
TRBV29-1 CSVRGVAVYNEQFF
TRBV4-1 CASSQDAGGLPYGYTF
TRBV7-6 CASSYPSGPFYNEQFF
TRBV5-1 CASSLDVEAGAEKLFF
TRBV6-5 CASSYGQGLAKNIQYF
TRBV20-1 CSARELAGGRGREQFF
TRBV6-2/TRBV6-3 CASSHSGKVGGERYNEQFF
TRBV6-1 CASRSHEGTGINEQYF
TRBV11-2 CASSLPALGTGAYEQYF
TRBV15 CATSRVAGGTEQYF